This is a list of T cell receptor beta chains from one sample in a study of T cell repertoires in cytomegalovirus infection. Via MiXCR, TCRdb re-called the reads, giving one row per CDR3 protein. Counted here are around 800,000 distinct CDR3 sequences, 32% occurring once; the ten biggest clones make up 9.5% to 15%. The antigens these receptors bind are not known. Sequencing was performed on cultured CD8+ T cells from PBMCs, taken from culture after CMV antigen stimulation. The source of these receptors is a human donor in good health (CMV status not recorded). Some clones in this sample may be carry-over from other donors' samples. Each CDR3 is given with its conserved first and last residue. Fields, in order: D gene, V gene, J gene, clone size, CDR3 protein, CDR3 DNA. A D gene is named only where the DNA matches it firmly. Clone sizes are given selectively: once, few, many, or a class where the clone is expanded.

>-|TRBV28|TRBJ2-1|-
CATSWRDRTPIYNEQFF
TGTGCCACCTCGTGGAGGGATAGAACTCCGATTTACAATGAGCAGTTCTTC
>-|TRBV7-2|TRBJ2-5|-
CASSWAFGERETQYF
TGTGCCAGCAGCTGGGCGTTTGGGGAGAGAGAGACCCAGTACTTC
>TRBD1|TRBV6-1|TRBJ1-2|few
CASTLGTGIYGYTF
TGTGCCAGCACCTTAGGGACAGGCATATATGGCTACACCTTC
>TRBD1|TRBV7-8|TRBJ1-1|many
CASSLIAQGRPEAFF
TGTGCCAGCAGCTTGATCGCACAGGGGCGACCAGAAGCTTTCTTT
>-|TRBV7-6|TRBJ2-2|-
CASSLDPRQENTGELFF
TGTGCCAGCAGCTTAGACCCCCGGCAGGAGAACACCGGGGAGCTGTTTTTT
>TRBD1|TRBV7-2|TRBJ2-1|-
CASSLDPGQGANEQFF
TGTGCCAGCAGCCTGGATCCGGGACAGGGGGCAAATGAGCAGTTCTTC
>TRBD1|TRBV7-9|TRBJ2-3|-
CASTLPGQGADTQYF
TGTGCCAGCACCCTTCCGGGACAGGGGGCAGATACGCAGTATTTT
>-|TRBV27|TRBJ1-1|few
CASSLLTEAFF
TGTGCCAGCAGTTTACTCACTGAAGCTTTCTTT
>-|TRBV7-8|TRBJ2-7|-
CASSSLAVLVYEQYF
TGTGCCAGCAGCTCCCTTGCGGTACTAGTGTACGAGCAGTACTTC
>-|TRBV6-6|TRBJ1-2|few
CASSWSAGANYGYTF
TGTGCCAGCAGTTGGTCCGCAGGGGCTAACTATGGCTACACCTTC
>TRBD2|TRBV6-5|TRBJ2-2|few
CASSSLTSGGRTGELFF
TGTGCCAGCAGTTCCTTAACTAGCGGGGGGCGCACCGGGGAGCTGTTTTTT
>-|TRBV9|TRBJ1-5|many
CASSPRDSNQPQHF
TGTGCCAGCAGCCCCCGGGACAGCAATCAGCCCCAGCATTTT
>-|TRBV6-6|TRBJ2-3|few
CASRKERSSTDTQYF
TGTGCCAGCAGGAAGGAGCGATCTAGCACAGATACGCAGTATTTT
>-|TRBV7-8|TRBJ2-2|many
CASSSRVHGELFF
TGTGCCAGCAGCTCCCGGGTTCACGGGGAGCTGTTTTTT
>TRBD2|TRBV6-8|TRBJ2-5|few
CASSSFSGGARETQYF
TGTGCCAGCAGTTCTTTTAGCGGGGGGGCCAGGGAGACCCAGTACTTC
>TRBD1|TRBV27|TRBJ1-2|few
CASSPRGRNYGYTF
TGTGCCAGCAGTCCCAGGGGGCGCAACTATGGCTACACCTTC
>TRBD2|TRBV7-8|TRBJ2-1|many
CASSPGLVSYNEQFF
TGTGCCAGCAGCCCCGGACTAGTCTCCTACAATGAGCAGTTCTTC
>TRBD2|TRBV13|TRBJ2-5|-
CASSPPGGRKETQYF
TGTGCCAGCAGCCCCCCGGGAGGGCGCAAAGAGACCCAGTACTTC
>-|TRBV11-2|TRBJ1-2|-
CASSLRLRQSYGYTF
TGTGCCAGCAGCTTAAGGCTGAGGCAAAGCTATGGCTACACCTTC
>TRBD1|TRBV7-2|TRBJ1-4|few
CASSSRDRGQEKLFF
TGTGCCAGCAGCTCGCGGGACAGGGGACAGGAAAAACTGTTTTTT
>TRBD1|TRBV6-6|TRBJ2-5|many
CASSDRDRQETQYF
TGTGCCAGCAGTGACCGGGACAGACAAGAGACCCAGTACTTC
>-|TRBV7-3|TRBJ2-1|few
CASSSGTQYYNEQFF
TGTGCCAGCAGCTCCGGGACCCAATACTACAATGAGCAGTTCTTC
>-|TRBV12-3/TRBV12-4|TRBJ2-7|-
CASSPGTNGDEQYF
TGTGCCAGCAGTCCCGGGACAAACGGGGACGAGCAGTACTTC
>TRBD1|TRBV7-6|TRBJ2-7|many
CASSSTGDYEQYF
TGTGCCAGCAGCTCGACAGGGGACTACGAGCAGTACTTC
>-|TRBV12-3/TRBV12-4|TRBJ2-3|few
CASTLGPLSGTQYF
TGTGCCAGCACCTTAGGGCCCCTTTCGGGTACGCAGTATTTT
>TRBD1|TRBV6-1|TRBJ2-3|few
CASRLDRGLSDTQYF
TGTGCCAGCAGGCTGGACAGGGGGCTTTCAGATACGCAGTATTTT
>TRBD1|TRBV20-1|TRBJ2-1|-
CSARAPGQGTYNEQFF
TGCAGTGCTAGGGCACCGGGACAGGGGACATACAATGAGCAGTTCTTC
>-|TRBV24-1|TRBJ2-1|once
CATSDITGPEQFF
TGTGCCACCAGTGATATAACAGGGCCTGAGCAGTTCTTC
>TRBD2|TRBV19|TRBJ2-3|-
CASSNGLAGGHLSVDTQYF
TGTGCCAGTAGTAACGGACTAGCGGGGGGACATCTCAGCGTAGATACGCAGTATTTT
>-|TRBV12-3/TRBV12-4|TRBJ2-7|-
CASSLGATDEQYF
TGTGCCAGCAGCCTTGGGGCTACTGACGAGCAGTACTTC
>-|TRBV5-4|TRBJ2-1|few
CASSSIKTVRSDEQFF
TGTGCCAGCAGCTCGATTAAGACAGTCCGATCAGATGAGCAGTTCTTC
>TRBD1|TRBV7-6|TRBJ1-2|-
CASRLGTGYDGYTF
TGTGCCAGCAGATTAGGGACAGGCTATGACGGCTACACCTTC
>-|TRBV5-4|TRBJ1-1|-
CTSSVTGMNTEAFF
TGTACCAGCAGCGTTACAGGGATGAACACTGAAGCTTTCTTT
>-|TRBV7-9|TRBJ1-1|few
CASSVIVTEAFF
TGTGCCAGCAGCGTTATTGTCACTGAAGCTTTCTTT
>-|TRBV19|TRBJ1-6|few
CASSTSEGAWSPLHF
TGTGCCAGTAGTACCTCGGAAGGGGCATGGTCACCCCTCCACTTT
>-|TRBV9|TRBJ1-2|few
CASSGRRSQIPYGYTF
TGTGCCAGCAGCGGGAGACGGTCCCAAATCCCCTATGGCTACACCTTC
>-|TRBV6-2/TRBV6-3|TRBJ1-1|few
CASSYVVNTEAFF
TGTGCCAGCAGTTACGTTGTGAACACTGAAGCTTTCTTT
>-|TRBV7-2|TRBJ1-1|-
CASSNPAEGTFIGAFF
TGTGCCAGCAGCAACCCAGCCGAGGGTACTTTCATCGGAGCTTTCTTT
>TRBD1|TRBV11-2|TRBJ2-3|few
CASSPTGGESDTQYF
TGTGCCAGCAGTCCGACAGGGGGCGAGTCAGATACGCAGTATTTT
>TRBD1|TRBV6-1|TRBJ1-2|many
CASSEVGQVYYGYTF
TGTGCCAGCAGTGAAGTGGGACAGGTCTACTATGGCTACACCTTC
>-|TRBV7-8|TRBJ1-1|-
CASRIDGLDTEAFF
TGTGCCAGCAGGATAGACGGACTTGACACTGAAGCTTTCTTT
>TRBD1|TRBV6-5|TRBJ2-7|few
CASSAGTGINEQYF
TGTGCCAGCAGCGCCGGGACAGGGATTAACGAGCAGTACTTC
>-|TRBV6-1|TRBJ2-3|few
CASSAGGGGSDTQYF
TGTGCCAGCAGTGCCGGAGGGGGAGGCTCCGATACGCAGTATTTT
>TRBD1|TRBV5-1|TRBJ2-5|-
CASSTGQGQETQYF
TGCGCCAGCAGCACGGGACAGGGCCAAGAGACCCAGTACTTC
>-|TRBV12-5|TRBJ2-2|few
CASGLRHSPGELFF
TGTGCTAGTGGTTTGCGTCATTCCCCTGGGGAGCTGTTTTTT
>TRBD1|TRBV3-1|TRBJ1-1|-
CASSHRFGTGGLLFTEAFF
TGTGCCAGCAGCCACCGATTCGGGACAGGGGGCTTATTGTTCACTGAAGCTTTCTTT
>-|TRBV6-2/TRBV6-3|TRBJ2-4|-
CASSYSLGAKNIQYF
TGTGCCAGCAGTTACTCTTTGGGGGCCAAAAACATTCAGTACTTC
>-|TRBV7-9|TRBJ2-1|few
CASTSKGGPYNEQFF
TGTGCCAGCACCTCTAAGGGCGGTCCATACAATGAGCAGTTCTTC
>-|TRBV12-3/TRBV12-4|TRBJ2-5|-
CASSPGTLRITISSTPETQYF
TGTGCCAGCAGTCCCGGGACACTTAGAATCACCATTTCTTCGACACCAGAGACCCAGTACTTC
>-|TRBV6-5|TRBJ1-2|-
CASVGGHGYTF
TGTGCCAGCGTCGGGGGCCATGGCTACACCTTC
>-|TRBV2|TRBJ2-7|-
CASNRGGYEQYF
TGTGCCAGCAACAGGGGAGGATACGAGCAGTACTTC
>-|TRBV5-1|TRBJ2-1|-
CASSLPGQNEQFF
TGCGCCAGCAGCCTGCCAGGGCAAAATGAGCAGTTCTTC
>-|TRBV12-3/TRBV12-4|TRBJ1-4|many
CASSFFATNEKLFF
TGTGCCAGCAGTTTTTTTGCAACTAATGAAAAACTGTTTTTT
>TRBD2|TRBV7-9|TRBJ2-5|few
CASSPRTSGEETQYF
TGTGCCAGCAGCCCGCGGACTAGCGGGGAAGAGACCCAGTACTTC